A selection of T cell receptor beta chains follows, all from one sample in a study of CD8 T cells in Susac syndrome. TCRdb re-derived calls from the immunoSEQ multiplex PCR reads in MiXCR, one entry per CDR3 protein. In the table there are roughly 130,000 distinct CDR3 sequences, approximately 94% of which are singletons. Sequences were obtained from CD4+ T cells from PBMCs. The receptors derive from a human donor with multiple sclerosis. Both conserved end residues are part of each CDR3. The D gene is left open where the match is weak.

>TRBV12-3/TRBV12-4|TRBJ2-7|-
TGTGCCAGCAGCCCCTACTCCTACGAGCAGTACTTC
CASSPYSYEQYF
>TRBV5-6|TRBJ2-5|-
TGTGCCAGCAGCTATCAACTGCAAGAGACCCAGTACTTC
CASSYQLQETQYF
>TRBV20-1|TRBJ1-1|-
TGCAGTGCTAGGGGGGCAGGTGCGAACACTGAAGCTTTCTTT
CSARGAGANTEAFF
>TRBV6-1|TRBJ2-3|-
TGTGCCGGAGGTTCCCTTTTCACAGATACGCAGTATTTT
CAGGSLFTDTQYF
>TRBV7-9|TRBJ2-7|-
TGTGCCAGCAGCTTTCAGGGGACTCCCTACGAGCAGTACTTC
CASSFQGTPYEQYF
>TRBV19|TRBJ2-1|-
TGTGCCAGTAGTATAGTCCGGGCCTCCACCTACAATGAGCAGTTCTTC
CASSIVRASTYNEQFF
>TRBV7-9|TRBJ2-7|TRBD1
TGTGCCAGCAGCCACCGTCCGGGACAGGGAGAGGACGAGCAGTACTTC
CASSHRPGQGEDEQYF
>TRBV5-4|TRBJ1-1|-
TGTGCCAGCAGCTCTACGGGACGGGCGAACACTGAAGCTTTCTTT
CASSSTGRANTEAFF
>TRBV6-2/TRBV6-3|TRBJ2-7|-
TGTGCCAGCAGTTACTCGGGGGTCTACGAGCAGTACTTC
CASSYSGVYEQYF
>TRBV29-1|TRBJ1-2|-
TGCAGCGCACACCGGGACCGCGGCTACACCTTC
CSAHRDRGYTF
>TRBV19|TRBJ2-6|-
TGTGCCAGTAGTATAGATCAGACGTGGGTTGGGGCTGGGGCCAACGTCCTGACTTTC
CASSIDQTWVGAGANVLTF